Below, 27 T cell receptor beta chains from the same sample are listed, as sequenced in a study of blood T cell repertoires in COVID-19. This table comes from immunoSEQ multiplex PCR, and its TCRdb copy is limited to in-frame clones, with some not included. The repertoire consists of nearly 55,000 clones, with around 72% occurring once and the leading ten covering under 15%. Sequencing was done on a sample of peripheral blood. The receptors were sampled from a human donor with active or convalescent COVID-19. The donor label of this sample is uncertain.

V and J are TRBV29-1 and TRBJ2-7; 7 bases align to TRBD1. Germline values: CDR1 SQVTM, CDR2 ANQGSEA. CDR3 size: 17 residues. V was pared by 0 bases and J by 7 bases, with 18 bases of the junction left unmatched. The CDR3, as DNA: TGCAGCGTTGAAGATCCGAAAGCGGCAGGGGGATCGCGGGAGCAGTACTTC. Translation gives CSVEDPKAAGGSREQYF.

The chain recombines TRBV27 with TRBJ1-2; tentative D call: TRBD1 (5 bases). V was trimmed by 3 bases and J by 5 bases, leaving 13 bases between them. Germline CDR1 reads MNHEY; CDR2 reads SMNVEV (reference sequence). This CDR3 is built from 14 residues. CDR3 region: CASSLGREGYGYTF. The CDR3 coding sequence is TGTGCCAGCAGTTTGGGCAGGGAAGGGTATGGCTACACCTTC.

This chain connects TRBV9 to TRBJ1-2; weak D call: TRBD1 (6 bases). This CDR3 is 15 amino acids long. In germline, CDR1 is SGDLS, CDR2 YYNGEE. Trimming cost V 4 bases and J 8 bases, with 21 bases left between them. The chain's CDR3 is CASSTLPGTSNGYTF. The CDR3 DNA reads TGTGCCAGCAGCACCCTCCCCGGGACATCGAACGGCTACACCTTC.

This chain joins TRBV7-2 and TRBJ1-1; D is possibly TRBD1 (5 bases). Germline CDR1 and CDR2: SGHTA and FQGNSA. The CDR3 spans 15 residues. The V end lost 6 bases, the J end lost 1 base, and 15 bases lay between the germline ends. CDR3 sequence: CASSGRGSWNTEAFF. The CDR3 DNA reads TGTGCCAGCAGTGGGAGGGGAAGTTGGAACACTGAAGCTTTCTTT.

The chain combines TRBV28 with TRBJ1-6; D ambiguous. Germline-derived CDR1 and CDR2 are MDHEN and SYDVKM. Trimming shortened V by 8 bases and J by 10 bases, and 18 bases separated the two germline ends. This CDR3 is 14 amino acids long. The CDR3: CASQGGFESSPLHF. CDR3 bases: TGTGCCAGCCAAGGCGGGTTCGAAAGCTCACCCCTCCACTTT.

This chain joins TRBV3-1 (or the pseudogene TRBV3-2) and TRBJ1-2; 8 nucleotides agree with TRBD1. The CDR3 is 15 amino acids. After removal of 3 bases from V and 7 bases from J, the junction contained 10 bases not matched to a gene. Germline V CDR1 and CDR2: LGHDT, YNNKEL (reference sequence). The DNA for the CDR3 is TGTGCCAGCAGCCAGACCGGGACAGGTGCCTTTGGCTACACCTTC. This sequence encodes CASSQTGTGAFGYTF.

This chain joins TRBV5-1 and TRBJ2-3, with 10 bases lining up with TRBD1. Unmatched junction bases numbered 4, after V lost 4 bases and J lost 2 bases. CDR1 is SGHRS, CDR2 YFSETQ, per germline. The CDR3 has 15 residues. The CDR3 DNA follows: TGCGCCAGCAGCCCGGGACAGGGGTCCACAGATACGCAGTATTTT. Its protein product is CASSPGQGSTDTQYF.

This clone showed up just once. The V and J genes are TRBV10-3 and TRBJ1-3; no clear D gene. Germline assignment: CDR1 ENHRY and CDR2 SYGVKD. CDR3 length: 15 residues. Deletions cut 6 bases from V and 0 bases from J, with 12 bases between. The CDR3 loop reads CAIRARPLSGNTIYF. The CDR3 region has the DNA TGTGCCATCAGGGCGCGGCCTCTCTCTGGAAACACCATATATTTT.

This clone was seen a handful of times. The V call is TRBV19, the J call TRBJ1-4; D ambiguous. Germline assignment: CDR1 LNHDA and CDR2 SQIVND (reference sequence). The CDR3 contains 14 residues. V lost 6 bases and J lost 3, with 11 bases in between. The CDR3 loop reads CASRAGYPNEKLFF. The CDR3 coding sequence is TGTGCCAGTAGGGCGGGGTACCCTAATGAAAAACTGTTTTTT.

The chain recombines TRBV11-3 with TRBJ2-5; D is unclear. With 3 bases removed from V and 4 bases from J, the gap between germline ends came to 6 bases. The germline CDR1 and CDR2 sequences are SGHNT and YENEEA. The CDR3 sequence is 12 residues long. The CDR3 DNA sequence: TGTGCCAGCAGCTTTTTCGGAGAGACCCAGTACTTC. Residues: CASSFFGETQYF.

The CDR3 DNA is TGTGCCAGCAGTTACCTAGCGGGAGCGGACCCGGAGACCCAGTACTTC. Its protein is CASSYLAGADPETQYF. This chain links TRBV27 with TRBJ2-5; 10 bases are shared with TRBD2. Germline V gives CDR1 MNHEY, CDR2 SMNVEV (reference sequence). With 4 bases clipped from V and 5 bases from J, the junction kept 10 bases outside the gene matches. The CDR3 extends over 16 amino acids.

This chain uses TRBV5-6 with TRBJ2-1; D is possibly TRBD2 (6 bases). The germline V and J ends were trimmed by 3 bases and 4 bases, with 14 bases remaining between them. The CDR3 covers 15 residues. CDR1 SGHDT and CDR2 YYEEEE come from the germline V gene. This CDR3 reads CASSWGLAPYNEQFF. The CDR3 DNA sequence: TGTGCCAGCAGCTGGGGTCTAGCGCCGTACAATGAGCAGTTCTTC.

This clone was observed a single time. The chain employs TRBV5-4 and TRBJ2-5, with a tentative D call TRBD2 (6 bases). The CDR3 is 14 residues long. CDR1 is SGHNT, CDR2 YYREEE, per germline (reference sequence). V was trimmed by 1 base and J by 5 bases, leaving 12 bases between them. The CDR3 sequence: CASSLTGDLETQYF. CDR3 in DNA: TGTGCCAGCAGCTTGACGGGAGACCTGGAGACCCAGTACTTC.

This sequence joins TRBV9 and TRBJ2-3; 14 nucleotides agree with TRBD2. Trimming took 2 bases from V and 11 from J; bases not matched to a gene: 10. The CDR3 has 16 amino acids. CDR1 is SGDLS and CDR2 is YYNGEE in the germline V gene. The CDR3 bases are TGTGCCAGCAGCGTCGGAGGGACTAGCGGGAGTAGGATGCAGTATTTT. This gives the protein CASSVGGTSGSRMQYF.

This clone was recorded once. The chain couples TRBV12-3 or TRBV12-4 to TRBJ2-3; D gene unclear. V was pared by 7 bases and J by 4 bases, with 9 bases between. CDR3 size: 12 residues. Here the CDR3 reads CASKALADTQYF. Here the CDR3 DNA reads TGTGCCAGCAAGGCCCTAGCAGATACGCAGTATTTT.

The chain employs TRBV6-4 and TRBJ2-1, with 9 bases lining up with TRBD2. The CDR3 loop spans 15 amino acids. With 0 bases clipped from V and 9 bases from J, the junction kept 6 bases outside the gene matches. CDR1 MRHNA and CDR2 SNTAGT come from the germline V gene. The chain's CDR3 is CASSDSGGRAGEQFF. The CDR3 region has the DNA TGTGCCAGCAGTGACTCGGGCGGGAGGGCCGGTGAGCAGTTCTTC.

This chain joins TRBV7-3 and TRBJ2-3; 8 nucleotides line up with TRBD2. CDR3 size: 14 residues. V lost 5 bases and J lost 5; bases outside the gene matches: 6. Germline assignment: CDR1 SGHTA and CDR2 FQGTGA. The CDR3: CASSRGRSGDTQYF. CDR3 bases: TGTGCCAGCAGCCGCGGGAGGTCCGGAGATACGCAGTATTTT.

The rearrangement joins TRBV7-2 to TRBJ2-5; a weak D match, TRBD2 (6 bases). Per germline, CDR1 SGHTA and CDR2 FQGNSA. The CDR3 spans 14 residues. The V end was cut by 0 bases, the J end by 5 bases, with 10 bases between. Here the CDR3 reads CASSLAGGVETQYF. CDR3 DNA: TGTGCCAGCAGCTTAGCGGGAGGAGTGGAGACCCAGTACTTC. The full variable domain, in which reference TRBV7-2 and TRBJ2-5 provide the parts outside the CDR3, is GAGVSQSPSNKVTEKGKDVELRCDPISGHTALYWYRQSLGQGLEFLIYFQGNSAPDKSGLPSDRFSAERTGGSVSTLTIQRTQQEDSAVYLCASSLAGGVETQYFGPGTRLLVL.

The chain uses TRBV5-1 and TRBJ1-3; a possible D gene is TRBD1 (6 bases). The CDR3 runs 15 residues. V lost 0 bases to trimming and J lost 4 bases, with 11 bases between them. The germline V gene encodes CDR1 SGHRS and CDR2 YFSETQ. The CDR3 bases are TGCGCCAGCAGCTTGGGGTCAGGGGACGGAAACACCATATATTTT. Translation gives CASSLGSGDGNTIYF.

The chain combines TRBV5-1 with TRBJ2-6; TRBD1 matches 7 bases. This CDR3 region has 15 residues. V was clipped by 5 bases and J by 4 bases; unmatched bases: 6. CDR1 and CDR2 (germline): SGHRS, YFSETQ. The CDR3 spells CASRLQGTGANVLTF. The CDR3 DNA reads as TGCGCCAGCAGGTTACAGGGGACCGGGGCCAACGTCCTGACTTTC.

The chain combines TRBV30 with TRBJ1-5; 8 bases map to TRBD1. CDR3 length equals 14 residues. Looked up from germline, CDR1 is GTSNPN and CDR2 is SVGIG (reference sequence). V dropped 2 bases and J dropped 3; count of bases not matched to a gene: 3. The CDR3 reads CAWSPGGSNQPQHF. The CDR3 DNA reads TGTGCCTGGAGTCCAGGGGGCTCCAATCAGCCCCAGCATTTT.

The chain combines TRBV5-1 with TRBJ2-5; 7 bases fit TRBD1. The CDR3 is 12 residues long. CDR1 SGHRS and CDR2 YFSETQ come from the germline V gene. V lost 5 bases and J lost 3; bases outside the gene matches: 1. CDR3 nucleotide sequence: TGCGCCAGCAGAACAGGGGAAGAGACCCAGTACTTC. Translated, it gives CASRTGEETQYF. Filled out from reference TRBV5-1 and TRBJ2-5, the complete variable domain reads KAGVTQTPRYLIKTRGQQVTLSCSPISGHRSVSWYQQTPGQGLQFLFEYFSETQRNKGNFPGRFSGRQFSNSRSEMNVSTLELGDSALYLCASRTGEETQYFGPGTRLLVL.

This chain joins TRBV5-6 and TRBJ2-6; D not resolved. This CDR3 spans 15 amino acids. Germline V gives CDR1 SGHDT, CDR2 YYEEEE. Trimming pared 6 bases from V and 0 bases from J, leaving 10 bases between. CDR3 amino acids: CASTIPSSGANVLTF. The CDR3 DNA reads TGTGCCAGCACAATCCCGAGCTCTGGGGCCAACGTCCTGACTTTC.

Written as DNA, the CDR3 is TGTGCCAGCAGCCCCTACGGGGGTGACACCGGGGAGCTGTTTTTT. Translated, it gives CASSPYGGDTGELFF. The chain joins TRBV9 to TRBJ2-2; tentative D call: TRBD2 (6 bases). This CDR3 is 15 amino acids long. In germline, CDR1 is SGDLS, CDR2 YYNGEE. V gave up 4 bases and J gave up 3 bases, with 13 bases separating them.

This chain uses TRBV7-2 with TRBJ1-2, with D unclear. Trimming took 5 bases from V and 5 from J, leaving 18 bases between them. The CDR3 sequence is 15 residues long. CDR1 and CDR2 from the germline V gene are SGHTA and FQGNSA. The CDR3 sequence: CASSPPATRPYGYTF. Written as DNA, the CDR3 is TGTGCCAGCAGCCCCCCGGCGACCAGGCCTTATGGCTACACCTTC.

The rearrangement joins TRBV7-9 to TRBJ2-7; TRBD1 agrees at 9 bases. The CDR3 extends over 17 amino acids. The germline gives CDR1 SEHNR, CDR2 FQNEAQ (reference sequence). V lost 5 bases, J lost 0 bases, and 11 bases stayed unmatched. Written as DNA, the CDR3 is TGTGCCAGCAGCCCGTCCTCACACAGGGGGCTCTCCTACGAGCAGTACTTC. Residues: CASSPSSHRGLSYEQYF.

This sequence joins TRBV4-3 and TRBJ1-3; weak D call: TRBD1 (6 bases). CDR1 LGHNA and CDR2 YSLEER come from the germline V gene. Trimming pared 1 base from V and 8 bases from J, leaving 18 bases between. The CDR3 consists of 16 residues. For the CDR3, the DNA is TGCGCCAGCAGCCAAGGAGGGCAGGGGTTGAGGGACACCATATATTTT. Translation gives CASSQGGQGLRDTIYF.